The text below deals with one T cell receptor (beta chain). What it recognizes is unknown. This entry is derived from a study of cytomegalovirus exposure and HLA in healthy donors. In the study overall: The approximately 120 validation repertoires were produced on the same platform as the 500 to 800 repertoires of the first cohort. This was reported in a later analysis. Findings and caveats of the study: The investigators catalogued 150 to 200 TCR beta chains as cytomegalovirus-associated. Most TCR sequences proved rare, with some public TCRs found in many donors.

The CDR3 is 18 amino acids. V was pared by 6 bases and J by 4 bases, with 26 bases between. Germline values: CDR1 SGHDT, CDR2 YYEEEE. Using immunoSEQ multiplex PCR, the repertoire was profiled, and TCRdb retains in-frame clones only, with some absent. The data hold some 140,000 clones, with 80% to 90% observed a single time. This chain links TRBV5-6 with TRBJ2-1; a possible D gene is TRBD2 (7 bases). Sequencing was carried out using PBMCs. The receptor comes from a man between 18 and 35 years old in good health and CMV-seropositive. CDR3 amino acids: CASTISPGGPIRYNEQFF. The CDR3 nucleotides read TGTGCCAGCACCATATCCCCGGGGGGCCCAATCAGATACAATGAGCAGTTCTTC. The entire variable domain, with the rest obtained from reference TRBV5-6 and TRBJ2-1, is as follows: DAGVTQSPTHLIKTRGQQVTLRCSPKSGHDTVSWYQQALGQGPQFIFQYYEEEERQRGNFPDRFSGHQFPNYSSELNVNALLLGDSALYLCASTISPGGPIRYNEQFFGPGTRLTVL.